The 6 T cell receptor beta chains listed next were all sequenced from one sample in a study of shared clonotypes between healthy human individuals. The repertoire was sequenced with immunoSEQ multiplex PCR; TCRdb's copy has only in-frame clones and lacks some. Found here are 2 million to 3 million clones, 90% to 95% of them singletons; the top ten hold roughly 0.36%. Source material: naive CD4+ T cells from PBMCs. Stated subset: CD45RA+ positively selected. These receptors were collected from a man younger than 35 in good health. Some clones in this sample may be carry-over from other donors' samples.

The rearrangement uses TRBV9 and TRBJ1-3; TRBD1 agrees at 7 bases. Trimming took 0 bases from V and 2 from J; bases not matched to a gene: 11. The CDR3 has 18 residues. CDR1 SGDLS and CDR2 YYNGEE come from the germline V gene. The CDR3 DNA follows: TGTGCCAGCAGCGTAGCGGGAAGGGAGGGGGCGCCTGGAAACACCATATATTTT. Translating it yields CASSVAGREGAPGNTIYF.

The gene calls are TRBV2 and TRBJ2-7, with a possible D match to TRBD1 (5 bases). Germline V gene data show CDR1 as SNHLY and CDR2 as FYNNEI. Trimming pared 4 bases from V and 1 base from J, leaving 8 bases between. This CDR3 has 13 amino acids. The CDR3 bases are TGTGCCAGCAGTGTGTCAGGGTCCTACGAGCAGTACTTC. Protein sequence: CASSVSGSYEQYF.

J is TRBJ2-5 and V is TRBV5-4; the match to TRBD2 covers 8 bases. The V segment lost 4 bases and the J segment 4 bases; nucleotides outside the gene matches: 12. CDR1 and CDR2 (germline): SGHNT, YYREEE (reference sequence). The CDR3 covers 16 residues. CDR3 sequence: CASSRPSSGDGETQYF. CDR3 nucleotides: TGTGCCAGCAGCCGCCCGAGTAGCGGGGATGGAGAGACCCAGTACTTC.

This chain joins TRBV19 and TRBJ2-3; 7 bases fit TRBD1. The CDR3 length is 15 residues. Germline values: CDR1 LNHDA, CDR2 SQIVND (reference sequence). The V and J ends lost 5 bases and 2 bases, in that order; junction bases with no gene match: 7. CDR3 coding DNA: TGTGCCAGTAGTCCTGACAGGGCCCACACAGATACGCAGTATTTT. Its protein product is CASSPDRAHTDTQYF.

This rearrangement joins TRBV4-2 to TRBJ2-2; 9 nucleotides match TRBD2. The CDR3 totals 15 residues. CDR1 is LGHNA and CDR2 is YNFKEQ in the germline V gene. With V trimmed by 5 bases and J by 7 bases, 8 bases remained unmatched. The CDR3 is CASSFRTSAGGELFF. DNA of the CDR3: TGTGCCAGCAGCTTCCGGACTAGCGCTGGCGGGGAGCTGTTTTTT.

The chain joins TRBV7-2 to TRBJ2-3; D gene ambiguous. V shed 5 bases and J shed 0 bases, with 15 bases lying between them. The CDR3 covers 16 residues. The germline V gene encodes CDR1 SGHTA and CDR2 FQGNSA. CDR3 in amino acids: CASSLPKDGSTDTQYF. The CDR3 DNA follows: TGTGCCAGCAGCCTCCCGAAGGACGGAAGCACAGATACGCAGTATTTT.